This TCR beta chain originates from a study of vaccination effects on CD4 cells after COVID-19. The CDR3 is 15 residues long. V lost 4 bases and J lost 8; bases outside the gene matches: 6. The V gene's germline CDR1 is SGHTA and CDR2 FQGNSA. Profiled with immunoSEQ multiplex PCR; TCRdb holds only in-frame clones, not every one. The sample holds about 26,000 clones, 75% to 80% seen once. As concerns this clone: Its antigen is currently unknown.

Antigen-specific CD4+ T cells were expanded with viral peptide pools in the ViraFEST assay before sequencing. At the end of 9 to 11 days of culture, CD4+ T cells were isolated. The infection with SARS-CoV-2 (confirmed by PCR) occurred in this person between March and December 2020. This TCR was recovered from a human donor who had a prior SARS-CoV-2 infection. Sequenced material: CD4+ T cells from PBMCs cultured with HCoV-NL63 spike peptides, taken before COVID-19 vaccination. The chain is built from TRBV7-2 and TRBJ1-4; 11 bases fit TRBD1. This CDR3 reads CASSSRTGGAEKLFF. The CDR3 coding sequence is TGTGCCAGCAGCTCAAGGACAGGGGGCGCAGAAAAACTGTTTTTT.